This TCR beta chain came from a study of T cell responses to AZD1222 COVID-19 vaccine. General observations from the study: Clonal diversity was possibly underestimated, and white British individuals and females predominated among donors. The study reported that nearly half of spike-specific TCRs target unmutated variant regions. Repertoire sampling was restricted to post-peak T cell response timepoints. Just 5 to 7 AZD1222 recipients tested seropositive at baseline.

V trimming: 5 bases; J trimming: 6 bases; junction bases outside the gene matches: 11. The length of the CDR3 is 16 residues. Germline CDR1 SGDLS, CDR2 YYNGEE. The protocol was immunoSEQ multiplex PCR, while the TCRdb copy is restricted to in-frame clones and leaves out a portion. The data show 200,000 to 250,000 clones, about 92% seen once. Points on this clone: The antigen remains unidentified.

The sample in question was peripheral blood, obtained on day 0 of MenACWY control vaccination. The chain recombines TRBV9 with TRBJ1-6; 7 nucleotides agree with TRBD1. The source of this sequence is an adult in good health. The CDR3 region has the DNA TGTGCCAGCAGAATATCATGGACAGGTAGTAATTCACCCCTCCACTTT. Protein sequence: CASRISWTGSNSPLHF.